This entry concerns a single T cell receptor (beta chain). This clonotype has a count of ten or more. Its recognized antigen is unknown. The input lacks base qualities; no much larger clone sits a single base away. V was cut back by 0 bases and J by 2 bases, leaving a gap of 8 bases between them. Including cysteine and phenylalanine, the CDR3 has 14 amino acids. Left in the record is the CDR3 DNA by itself, 42 bases read in frame from the first base. Based on the germline V gene, the CDR1 and CDR2 sequences are WSHSY and SAAADI. The treatment or condition label on this specimen signifies: allogeneic hematopoietic cell transplantation with graft depleted of TCRalphabeta T cells and CD19 B cells. TCRalphabeta/CD19-depleted allogeneic hematopoietic cell grafts were given to the transplant recipients, all of whom were children. Libraries were made using PCR. Sequencing relied on an Illumina HiSeq 2500. TCR libraries were prepared with molecular barcoding, using unique molecular identifiers to normalize TCRbeta repertoire quantification. The public sequencing data were trimmed at Q25 with fastp and processed into clonotypes with MiXCR by TCRdb, which kept only in-frame beta chains. Each record represents a unique CDR3 protein, reported with the most common genes and DNA among its rows. The sample has about 900,000 distinct CDR3 sequences on record, about 26% of them singletons. Roughly 31% of the sample comes from the top ten.

This record belongs to a study of T-cell reconstitution after alpha-beta-depleted transplantation in children listed by TCRdb under 2016. Study-level background: The study quantitatively tracked T-cell immune reconstitution after TCRalphabeta/CD19-depleted allogeneic hematopoietic cell transplantation in children using TCR repertoire profiling.

Beyond this particular receptor, the publication reports: Over subsequent months, a decline in hyperexpanded clone frequencies was noted, and after one year, T-cell counts and TCRbeta diversity were mostly ascribed to newly produced T cells. The apparently early recovery of alphabetaT-cell counts about two months after transplant reportedly depended on only several hundred rapidly expanded clones that came from non-depleted graft cells. In some patients, high TCRbeta diversity at day 60 was attributed to recipient T cells and intrathymic progenitors that had survived conditioning.

The chain was built from TRBV10-2 and TRBJ2-7, with the D gene not confidently named. This sequence was found in a boy younger than two who had a stem cell transplant for SCID, so the T cells may come from the graft donor. The specimen was PBMCs, mostly from graft donor cells, collected 360 days after TCRalphabeta/CD19-depleted stem cell transplant. The CDR3 loop reads CASSESWGPYEQYF. The DNA is as follows: TGCGCCAGCAGTGAGTCGTGGGGTCCCTACGAGCAGTACTTC.